These 30 T cell receptor beta chains share one sample of origin, sequenced in a study of cytomegalovirus exposure and HLA in healthy donors. This PCR relied on a set of 60 Vbeta primers and 13 Jbeta primers. The data were produced by immunoSEQ multiplex PCR, yet TCRdb's version contains in-frame clones alone and is incomplete. This listing includes 150,000 to 200,000 clones. The sequenced sample consisted of PBMCs. Receptors were obtained from a woman in her sixties or seventies in good health and CMV-seronegative.

The chain combines TRBV15 with TRBJ2-5; the match to TRBD2 covers 7 bases. Germline-derived CDR1 and CDR2 are LNHNV and YYDKDF (reference sequence). Unmatched junction bases numbered 0, after V lost 1 base and J lost 1 base. The CDR3 length is 14 residues. CDR3 nucleotides: TGTGCCACCAGCAGAGGACTAGCCCAAGAGACCCAGTACTTC. Its protein product is CATSRGLAQETQYF.

This rearrangement joins TRBV6-5 to TRBJ2-7; 13 bases match TRBD2. From germline, CDR1 is MNHEY and CDR2 SVGAGI. V gave up 4 bases and J gave up 6 bases; unmatched junction bases: 9. The CDR3 length is 16 residues. This CDR3 reads CASSFRLAGGAREQYF. The CDR3 DNA reads TGTGCCAGCAGTTTCCGACTAGCGGGAGGAGCACGCGAGCAGTACTTC.

The chain has TRBV5-6 and TRBJ2-3; D remains ambiguous. Deletions cut 7 bases from V and 3 bases from J, with 15 bases between. CDR1 SGHDT and CDR2 YYEEEE come from the germline V gene. The CDR3 extends over 14 amino acids. CDR3 DNA sequence: TGTGCCAGCGCCCCGGGTGTTCGGACAGATACGCAGTATTTT. Its translation: CASAPGVRTDTQYF.

The chain recombines TRBV6-5 with TRBJ2-1; TRBD2 matches 8 bases. CDR3 size: 12 residues. Trimming removed 11 bases from V and 2 bases from J; junction bases left unmatched: 2. Germline V gives CDR1 MNHEY, CDR2 SVGAGI. CDR3: CAAGGPYNEQFF. Here the CDR3 DNA reads TGTGCCGCGGGAGGCCCCTACAATGAGCAGTTCTTC.

The chain carries TRBV18 and TRBJ1-2, with D unclear. The CDR3 runs 14 residues. The V gene's germline CDR1 is KGHSH and CDR2 LQKENI. The V end was cut by 2 bases, the J end by 7 bases, with 14 bases between. The CDR3 here is CASSPRDSSGGYTF. The CDR3 DNA is TGTGCCAGCTCACCAAGGGATAGTAGCGGTGGCTACACCTTC.

The chain employs TRBV6-1 and TRBJ2-5; 11 bases match TRBD1. The DNA end favors TRBJ2-7, so the J call may be wrong. This CDR3 region has 14 residues. The germline gives CDR1 MNHNS, CDR2 SASEGT. The CDR3 bases are TGTGCCAGCAGGTCGGACAGGGGGCAGGACGAGCAGTACTTC. Its protein is CASRSDRGQDEQYF.

This chain links TRBV7-9 with TRBJ1-2, with D perhaps TRBD1 (6 bases). CDR3 length equals 15 residues. Trimming pared 1 base from V and 2 bases from J, leaving 11 bases between. CDR1 is SEHNR, CDR2 FQNEAQ, per germline (reference sequence). CDR3 region: CASSLVNRANYGYTF. DNA for the CDR3: TGTGCCAGCAGCTTAGTGAACAGGGCAAACTATGGCTACACCTTC.

V and J are TRBV30 and TRBJ1-4; 7 bases are a match to TRBD1. From germline, CDR1 is GTSNPN and CDR2 SVGIG (reference sequence). V gave up 8 bases and J gave up 7 bases; unmatched junction bases: 16. CDR3 length equals 15 residues. For the CDR3, the DNA is TGTGCCCGTACGCCGGGACAGAAAACCGGTGAAAAACTGTTTTTT. Translation gives CARTPGQKTGEKLFF.

This chain connects TRBV2 to TRBJ2-1, with TRBD2 as a possible D gene (5 bases). The ends were cut back, 6 bases at V and 1 base at J, with 13 bases in the middle. CDR3 length equals 15 residues. Germline CDR1 is SNHLY and CDR2 is FYNNEI. The CDR3 sequence is CASSVDYGSYNEQFF. The DNA for the CDR3 is TGTGCCAGCAGCGTAGACTACGGATCCTACAATGAGCAGTTCTTC.

V is TRBV5-1 and J is TRBJ2-5; the D gene is possibly TRBD1 (6 bases). The end of the DNA is better explained by TRBJ2-7, so the J call may be wrong. Germline loops: CDR1 SGHRS, CDR2 YFSETQ. This CDR3 is built from 16 residues. The CDR3 nucleotides are TGCGCCAGCAGCTTCGGTCACCGGGACAACCCCTACGAGCAGTACTTC. Its translation is CASSFGHRDNPYEQYF.

This chain connects TRBV2 to TRBJ1-4, with 7 positions matching TRBD1. Germline trimming cut 4 bases from V and 0 bases from J; bases unmatched to any gene: 14. There are 19 residues in the CDR3. Germline V CDR1 and CDR2: SNHLY, FYNNEI. In DNA form, the CDR3 reads TGTGCCAGCAGTGTCACCGGGACAGTTAACTATGCAACTAATGAAAAACTGTTTTTT. Translation gives CASSVTGTVNYATNEKLFF.

The V and J genes are TRBV5-5 and TRBJ2-1; D is possibly TRBD1 (6 bases). The CDR3 is made up of 13 amino acids. The germline V and J ends were trimmed by 3 bases and 6 bases, with 10 bases remaining between them. Germline-derived CDR1 and CDR2 are SGHKS and YYEKEE (reference sequence). The chain's CDR3 is CASSWAGVNEQFF. In DNA, the CDR3 is TGTGCCAGCAGCTGGGCAGGGGTCAATGAGCAGTTCTTC. Full variable domain (rest looked up from reference TRBV5-5 and TRBJ2-1): DAGVTQSPTHLIKTRGQQVTLRCSPISGHKSVSWYQQVLGQGPQFIFQYYEKEERGRGNFPDRFSARQFPNYSSELNVNALLLGDSALYLCASSWAGVNEQFFGPGTRLTVL.

The chain combines TRBV10-2 with TRBJ2-7; the match to TRBD1 covers 7 bases. V gave up 0 bases and J gave up 12 bases; unmatched junction bases: 8. The CDR3 covers 13 residues. CDR1 and CDR2 (germline): WSHSY, SAAADI. As DNA, the CDR3 is TGCGCCAGCAGTGAGTCCCGGGACAGCCCCCGGTACTTC. Its translation: CASSESRDSPRYF.

The V call is TRBV5-1, the J call TRBJ1-1, with 9 nucleotides matching TRBD1. This CDR3 comprises 15 residues. J lost 7 bases, V lost 3 bases, and 10 bases had no gene match. CDR1 SGHRS and CDR2 YFSETQ come from the germline V gene. CDR3: CASSSGGTGKGEAFF. For the CDR3, the DNA is TGCGCCAGCAGCTCGGGAGGGACAGGGAAGGGTGAAGCTTTCTTT.

The chain uses TRBV27 and TRBJ2-6, with no clear D. This CDR3 spans 17 amino acids. V was pared by 2 bases and J by 1 base, with 12 bases between. In germline, CDR1 is MNHEY, CDR2 SMNVEV (reference sequence). The chain's CDR3 is CASSLLPPRSGANVLTF. The CDR3, as DNA: TGTGCCAGCAGTTTACTGCCACCACGGTCTGGGGCCAACGTCCTGACTTTC.

This rearrangement joins TRBV19 to TRBJ1-1; 8 positions agree with TRBD1. The J segment lost 3 bases and the V segment lost 8 bases, leaving 8 bases of the junction unmatched. This CDR3 is built from 14 residues. Germline-derived CDR1 and CDR2 are LNHDA and SQIVND (reference sequence). The CDR3 protein is CASLPGGAYTEAFF. Here the CDR3 DNA reads TGTGCCAGTCTTCCAGGGGGCGCTTACACTGAAGCTTTCTTT.

This chain links TRBV7-6 with TRBJ2-5; D remains ambiguous. This CDR3 is 14 amino acids long. Trimming left V 1 base short and J 2 bases short, with 8 bases between. Germline V gives CDR1 SGHVS, CDR2 FNYEAQ. CDR3 in amino acids: CASSLGELQETQYF. For the CDR3, the DNA is TGTGCCAGCAGCTTAGGAGAGCTTCAAGAGACCCAGTACTTC.

The chain carries TRBV7-6 and TRBJ1-2, with 8 bases matching TRBD1. V lost 6 bases to trimming and J lost 5 bases; unmatched junction nucleotides: 5. Germline CDR1 is SGHVS and CDR2 is FNYEAQ. There are 13 residues in the CDR3. The CDR3 coding sequence is TGTGCCAGCAGATCGGACAGGGAGTATGGCTACACCTTC. Its translation: CASRSDREYGYTF.

V is TRBV10-3 and J is TRBJ2-7, with 8 nucleotides matching TRBD2. V lost 6 bases to trimming and J lost 4 bases; unmatched junction nucleotides: 14. CDR3 length: 16 amino acids. Germline CDR1 ENHRY, CDR2 SYGVKD. The CDR3 DNA follows: TGTGCCATCAGGCGCAGTCTTGCGGGGGGAACATACGAGCAGTACTTC. It translates to CAIRRSLAGGTYEQYF.

The genes are TRBV6-5 and TRBJ1-1; 8 nucleotides agree with TRBD1. Trimming took 5 bases from V and 6 from J; bases not matched to a gene: 8. Germline CDR1 is MNHEY and CDR2 is SVGAGI. This CDR3 spans 14 amino acids. CDR3 amino acids: CASSETGGPAEAFF. In DNA form, the CDR3 reads TGTGCCAGCAGTGAAACAGGGGGACCCGCTGAAGCTTTCTTT.

The V gene is TRBV11-2, the J gene TRBJ1-1; D ambiguous. V dropped 3 bases and J dropped 1 base, with 6 bases sitting between them. Germline assignment: CDR1 SGHAT and CDR2 FQNNGV. CDR3 length: 13 amino acids. The CDR3 DNA reads TGTGCCAGCAGCTTTCTGGCGAACACTGAAGCTTTCTTT. Translating it yields CASSFLANTEAFF.

The rearrangement uses TRBV7-2 and TRBJ2-7; the D gene is possibly TRBD2 (5 bases). The V gene's germline CDR1 is SGHTA and CDR2 FQGNSA. CDR3 size: 14 residues. With 2 bases removed from V and 3 bases from J, the gap between germline ends came to 11 bases. The CDR3 bases are TGTGCCAGCAGCTTATGGCCGGGGTACTACGAGCAGTACTTC. This codes for CASSLWPGYYEQYF.

This chain connects TRBV5-1 to TRBJ2-1; 8 nucleotides line up with TRBD2. Germline trimming cut 4 bases from V and 6 bases from J; bases unmatched to any gene: 9. Germline lookup yields CDR1 SGHRS and CDR2 YFSETQ. This CDR3 contains 15 residues. For the CDR3, the DNA is TGCGCCAGCAGCGAAAGGACTAGCACCTCCAATGAGCAGTTCTTC. This translates into CASSERTSTSNEQFF.

In regard to this clone: At one of its ends the junction is not consistent with the germline gene, which may arise from a read error. The chain combines TRBV5-1 with TRBJ1-1; maybe TRBD1 (6 bases). Germline V gene sequence: CDR1 SGHRS, CDR2 YFSETQ. The CDR3 runs to 13 residues. As DNA, the CDR3 is TGCGCCAGCAGCCTAACAGGGACCCCTGAGGCTTTCTTT. Protein sequence: CASSLTGTPEAFF.

A remark on this clone: At one boundary the junction diverges from the germline segment, which might be a read error. The chain carries TRBV7-9 and TRBJ1-1; 7 bases match TRBD1. This CDR3 is 9 amino acids long. Germline V lookup: CDR1 SEHNR, CDR2 FQNEAQ (reference sequence). The DNA of the CDR3 is TGTGCCAGCAGCTTAGGGACAGGCTTT. Its protein product is CASSLGTGF.

The chain uses TRBV4-3 and TRBJ1-5, with 9 bases fitting TRBD1. CDR3 length: 16 amino acids. CDR1 and CDR2 from the germline V gene are LGHNA and YSLEER. The V gene end was trimmed by 4 bases and the J gene end by 2 bases; junction bases not matched to a gene: 6. The CDR3 DNA reads as TGCGCCAGCAGCCGGGACAGGGAGGGTCGCAATCAGCCCCAGCATTTT. Its translation is CASSRDREGRNQPQHF.

V and J are TRBV30 and TRBJ2-3, with D possibly TRBD1 on 5 matching bases. The CDR3 totals 12 residues. Germline V gene data show CDR1 as GTSNPN and CDR2 as SVGIG (reference sequence). Trimming removed 5 bases at V and 6 bases at J, with 12 bases between. The CDR3 is CAWAGSGDTQYF. The CDR3 DNA sequence: TGTGCCTGGGCAGGGTCCGGTGATACGCAGTATTTT.

The chain is built from TRBV7-9 and TRBJ2-1; maybe TRBD2 (5 bases). V was pared by 2 bases and J by 10 bases, with 12 bases between. The CDR3 sequence is 13 residues long. Germline lookup yields CDR1 SEHNR and CDR2 FQNEAQ (reference sequence). In nucleotides, the CDR3 is TGTGCCAGCAGCTTAAGTCGGGGTAGGGAGCAGTTCTTC. This encodes CASSLSRGREQFF. The entire variable domain, with the rest obtained from reference TRBV7-9 and TRBJ2-1, is as follows: DTGVSQNPRHKITKRGQNVTFRCDPISEHNRLYWYRQTLGQGPEFLTYFQNEAQLEKSRLLSDRFSAERPKGSFSTLEIQRTEQGDSAMYLCASSLSRGREQFFGPGTRLTVL.

The chain carries TRBV27 and TRBJ2-7; 11 bases match TRBD1. There are 16 residues in the CDR3. Trimming took 0 bases from V and 4 from J; bases not matched to a gene: 5. In germline, CDR1 is MNHEY, CDR2 SMNVEV (reference sequence). The CDR3 bases are TGTGCCAGCAGTTTATCACCGGGACAGGGGGATTACGAGCAGTACTTC. Translating it yields CASSLSPGQGDYEQYF.

The chain links TRBV9 to TRBJ2-7, with 10 nucleotides matching TRBD2. Looked up from germline, CDR1 is SGDLS and CDR2 is YYNGEE. The CDR3 has 15 residues. The V gene end was trimmed by 3 bases and the J gene end by 6 bases; junction bases not matched to a gene: 9. The CDR3 nucleotides are TGTGCCAGCAGCGCCCTTAGCGGGGGGCTCGGCGAGCAGTACTTC. Its protein product is CASSALSGGLGEQYF. The variable domain in full, completed from reference TRBV9 and TRBJ2-7, reads DSGVTQTPKHLITATGQRVTLRCSPRSGDLSVYWYQQSLDQGLQFLIQYYNGEERAKGNILERFSAQQFPDLHSELNLSSLELGDSALYFCASSALSGGLGEQYFGPGTRLTVT.